The TCR beta chain under discussion was sequenced for a study of graft-versus-host responses after intestinal transplantation. General study findings and limits: Allografts of one patient group, those with graft-donor T cell macrochimerism, had high graft-versus-host to host-versus-graft clonal ratios. Some GvH clones were seen earlier in gut or blood, suggesting intestinal origin.

The CDR3 contains 15 residues. Germline V CDR1 and CDR2: GTSNPN, SVGIG (reference sequence). V gave up 5 bases and J gave up 3 bases; unmatched junction bases: 7. Libraries were prepared by immunoSEQ multiplex PCR; TCRdb keeps only in-frame clonotypes and omits some of them. The sample gives nearly 15,000 clones, around 63% of which show up once; 9.5% to 15% is in the top ten. Processing was applied to graft tissue in order to liberate intraepithelial and lamina propria lymphocytes. This clone was counted a few times. The target antigen is unknown. This sequence originates from a human patient who received an intestinal transplant, so some T cells may come from the graft donor. Sequences were derived from ileum tissue, sampled 524 days after transplant. The chain uses TRBV30 and TRBJ2-3; 11 bases map to TRBD2. The CDR3 DNA reads as TGTGCCTGGGGCCTAGCGGGGGGCCGGACAGATACGCAGTATTTT. Protein: CAWGLAGGRTDTQYF.